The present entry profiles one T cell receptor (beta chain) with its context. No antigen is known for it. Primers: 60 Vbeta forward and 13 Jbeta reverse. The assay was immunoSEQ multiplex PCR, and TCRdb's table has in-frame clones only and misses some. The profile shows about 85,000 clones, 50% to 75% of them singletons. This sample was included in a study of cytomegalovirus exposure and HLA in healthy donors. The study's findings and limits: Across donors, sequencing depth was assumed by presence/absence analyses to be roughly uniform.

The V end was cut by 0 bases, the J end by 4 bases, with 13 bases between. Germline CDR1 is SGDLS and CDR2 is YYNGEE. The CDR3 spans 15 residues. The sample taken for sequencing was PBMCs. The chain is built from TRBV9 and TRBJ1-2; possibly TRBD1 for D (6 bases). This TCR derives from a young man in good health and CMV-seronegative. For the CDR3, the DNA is TGTGCCAGCAGCGTAGCTAGGACAGAAACCTATGGCTACACCTTC. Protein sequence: CASSVARTETYGYTF.